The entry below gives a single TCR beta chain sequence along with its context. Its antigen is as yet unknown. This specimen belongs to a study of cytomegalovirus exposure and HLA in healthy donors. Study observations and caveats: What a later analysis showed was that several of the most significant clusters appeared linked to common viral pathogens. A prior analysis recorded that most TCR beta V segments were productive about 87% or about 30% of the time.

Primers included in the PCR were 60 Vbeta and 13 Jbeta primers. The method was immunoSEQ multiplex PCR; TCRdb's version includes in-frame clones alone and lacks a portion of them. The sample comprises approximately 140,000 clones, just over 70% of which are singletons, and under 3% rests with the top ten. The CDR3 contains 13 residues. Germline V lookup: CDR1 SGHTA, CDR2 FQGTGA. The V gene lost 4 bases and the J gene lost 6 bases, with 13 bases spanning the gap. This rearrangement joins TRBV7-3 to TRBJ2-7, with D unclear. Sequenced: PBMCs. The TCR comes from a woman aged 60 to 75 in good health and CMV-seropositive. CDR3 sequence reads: CASSYPCPGEQYF. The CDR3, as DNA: TGTGCCAGCAGCTACCCTTGCCCGGGCGAGCAGTACTTC.